The next 21 T cell receptor beta chains were all read from a single sample in a study of cytomegalovirus exposure and HLA in healthy donors. The PCR employed 60 Vbeta primers together with 13 Jbeta primers. Produced via immunoSEQ multiplex PCR; TCRdb's table is partial and in-frame only. The data contain tens of thousands of clones, 60% to 80% of them singletons. Sequencing input: PBMCs. These receptors were collected from a woman aged 40-49 years in good health and CMV-seronegative.

The chain carries TRBV5-1 and TRBJ2-3; TRBD2 matches 7 bases. The germline V gene encodes CDR1 SGHRS and CDR2 YFSETQ. Trimming cost V 4 bases and J 3 bases; bases outside gene matches: 11. The CDR3 extends over 16 amino acids. This CDR3 reads CASSPSRAGDTDTQYF. The CDR3 bases are TGCGCCAGCAGCCCTAGCCGTGCGGGGGATACAGATACGCAGTATTTT.

The chain employs TRBV6-6 and TRBJ2-1; D is possibly TRBD2 (6 bases). The CDR3 sequence is 12 residues long. Germline CDR1 reads MNHNY; CDR2 reads SVGAGI (reference sequence). V lost 6 bases and J 7 bases, leaving 10 bases between the germline ends. CDR3 in amino acids: CASSLSGNEQFF. CDR3 sequence (DNA): TGTGCCAGCAGCCTCAGCGGGAATGAGCAGTTCTTC.

The chain has TRBV27 and TRBJ2-5; 8 bases agree with TRBD1. J was trimmed by 3 bases and V by 5 bases; bases with no gene match: 2. The germline V gene encodes CDR1 MNHEY and CDR2 SMNVEV (reference sequence). This CDR3 is 13 amino acids long. The CDR3 here is CASSRTGKETQYF. The CDR3 DNA follows: TGTGCCAGCAGTAGGACAGGGAAAGAGACCCAGTACTTC.

The chain couples TRBV5-1 to TRBJ1-2, with 7 bases aligning to TRBD1. Germline V gene lookup returns CDR1 SGHRS and CDR2 YFSETQ. V lost 3 bases and J lost 1; bases outside the gene matches: 3. The CDR3 runs 14 residues. The CDR3 region has the DNA TGCGCCAGCAGCTCAGGGGACAGTAACTATGGCTACACCTTC. Its translation: CASSSGDSNYGYTF.

The rearrangement uses TRBV30 and TRBJ1-1, with 8 bases identical to TRBD1. The CDR3 runs to 18 residues. V shed 0 bases, J shed 9 bases, and the junction held 21 bases outside the gene matches. Germline values: CDR1 GTSNPN, CDR2 SVGIG (reference sequence). The CDR3 loop is CAWSVPGRGPDYYMKAFF. Here the CDR3 DNA reads TGTGCCTGGAGTGTACCGGGCAGGGGGCCCGATTATTATATGAAAGCTTTCTTT.

This chain uses TRBV20-1 with TRBJ2-1; no definite D call. The ends were cut back, 6 bases at V and 9 bases at J, with 12 bases in the middle. This CDR3 has 11 residues. Germline V gene lookup returns CDR1 DFQATT and CDR2 SNEGSKA (reference sequence). CDR3 coding DNA: TGCAGTGCCCCGACTCGACGTGAGCAGTTCTTC. It yields the protein CSAPTRREQFF.

V is TRBV30 and J is TRBJ1-2, with 7 bases identical to TRBD1. The CDR3 covers 12 residues. CDR1 and CDR2 from the germline V gene are GTSNPN and SVGIG (reference sequence). Trimming at V came to 2 bases and at J to 3 bases, leaving 0 bases not matched to a gene. CDR3: CAWSTGDYGYTF. The CDR3, as DNA: TGTGCCTGGAGTACAGGGGACTATGGCTACACCTTC.

V usage is TRBV5-6 and J usage is TRBJ1-1; TRBD1 matches at 8 bases. CDR1 and CDR2 (germline): SGHDT, YYEEEE. This CDR3 has 15 amino acids. V lost 0 bases and J lost 4; bases outside the gene matches: 5. CDR3 nucleotide sequence: TGTGCCAGCAGCTTGGACAGGGGGGGAGGCACTGAAGCTTTCTTT. Encoded protein: CASSLDRGGGTEAFF. The full variable domain, rest sourced from reference TRBV5-6 and TRBJ1-1, is DAGVTQSPTHLIKTRGQQVTLRCSPKSGHDTVSWYQQALGQGPQFIFQYYEEEERQRGNFPDRFSGHQFPNYSSELNVNALLLGDSALYLCASSLDRGGGTEAFFGQGTRLTVV.

The rearrangement joins TRBV6-4 to TRBJ1-5; possible D gene TRBD1, 5 bases. The germline V and J ends were trimmed by 8 bases and 1 base, with 15 bases remaining between them. In germline, CDR1 is MRHNA, CDR2 SNTAGT. CDR3 length equals 15 residues. DNA of the CDR3: TGTGCCAGCCGCCCCCAGGGAAACAGCAATCAGCCCCAGCATTTT. Its translation is CASRPQGNSNQPQHF.

The chain uses TRBV6-6 and TRBJ2-7, with TRBD1 as a possible D gene (6 bases). V was clipped by 5 bases and J by 3 bases, with 20 bases between them. CDR3 size: 16 residues. Per germline, CDR1 MNHNY and CDR2 SVGAGI (reference sequence). In nucleotides, the CDR3 is TGTGCCAGCAGTACCCGTCAATCCAACAGGGTCTACGAGCAGTACTTC. Translated: CASSTRQSNRVYEQYF.

There are a few counts of this clone. The CDR3 region has the DNA TGTGCCAGCAGCGCCCACCCCGGACAGACAGGTGGCTATGGCTACACCTTC. Translated, it gives CASSAHPGQTGGYGYTF. The chain couples TRBV9 to TRBJ1-2, with D tentatively TRBD1 (6 bases). Germline V gene lookup returns CDR1 SGDLS and CDR2 YYNGEE. Trimming removed 3 bases at V and 4 bases at J, with 22 bases between. CDR3 size: 17 residues. The variable domain in full, with the rest retrieved from reference TRBV9 and TRBJ1-2, is DSGVTQTPKHLITATGQRVTLRCSPRSGDLSVYWYQQSLDQGLQFLIQYYNGEERAKGNILERFSAQQFPDLHSELNLSSLELGDSALYFCASSAHPGQTGGYGYTFGSGTRLTVV.

This clone showed up just once. The rearrangement links TRBV6-1 to TRBJ2-1; 8 bases map to TRBD1. J was trimmed by 0 bases and V by 6 bases; bases with no gene match: 4. The V gene's germline CDR1 is MNHNS and CDR2 SASEGT. The CDR3 totals 15 residues. CDR3 nucleotide sequence: TGTGCCAGCAGAGTGGGACAGGTCTCCTACAATGAGCAGTTCTTC. Residues: CASRVGQVSYNEQFF.

The chain combines TRBV7-8 with TRBJ2-5; 8 nucleotides align to TRBD1. CDR1 is SGHVS and CDR2 is FQNEAQ in the germline V gene. CDR3 length: 13 residues. V was pared by 3 bases and J by 6 bases, with 3 bases of the junction left unmatched. The CDR3 loop reads CASSLDRAQTQYF. CDR3 coding DNA: TGTGCCAGCAGCTTGGACAGGGCCCAGACCCAGTACTTC.

This clone was detected only a few times. The chain links TRBV25-1 to TRBJ2-3; D not resolved. CDR1 and CDR2 from the germline V gene are MGHDK and SYGVNS. The CDR3 runs 14 residues. The V end lost 2 bases, the J end lost 2 bases, and 8 bases lay between the germline ends. The CDR3: CASSEPLHTDTQYF. The CDR3 bases are TGTGCCAGCAGTGAACCACTCCACACAGATACGCAGTATTTT.

CDR3 bases: TGTGCCAGCAGTTTCCTCGGACAGGGGGCCGAGCAGTACTTC. It yields the protein CASSFLGQGAEQYF. V is TRBV27 and J is TRBJ2-5; 11 bases match TRBD1. The end of the DNA fits TRBJ2-7 better, so the J call may be wrong. Looked up from germline, CDR1 is MNHEY and CDR2 is SMNVEV (reference sequence). The CDR3 runs to 14 residues.

This clone was observed a handful of times. V gene TRBV9 combines with J gene TRBJ1-3, with 9 bases identical to TRBD1. Trimming removed 3 bases from V and 11 bases from J; junction bases left unmatched: 6. Germline CDR1 reads SGDLS; CDR2 reads YYNGEE. The CDR3 contains 13 residues. Written as DNA, the CDR3 is TGTGCCAGCAGCGGAGTCGGGACAGGGTCCATATATTTT. Protein sequence: CASSGVGTGSIYF.

The CDR3: CASSVGVYNTEAFF. The CDR3 bases are TGTGCCAGCAGCGTAGGAGTCTATAACACTGAAGCTTTCTTT. The chain is built from TRBV9 and TRBJ1-1; D gene ambiguous. The CDR3 length is 14 residues. Trimming pared 0 bases from V and 2 bases from J, leaving 8 bases between. Germline V gene sequence: CDR1 SGDLS, CDR2 YYNGEE.

The rearrangement uses TRBV10-3 and TRBJ2-7, with no clear D. The V and J ends lost 2 bases and 8 bases respectively, with 16 bases between them. Looked up from germline, CDR1 is ENHRY and CDR2 is SYGVKD. The CDR3 covers 14 residues. CDR3 nucleotides: TGTGCCATCAGTGAGGGCCGCACCACTACGCAGCAGTACTTC. This sequence encodes CAISEGRTTTQQYF.

This chain joins TRBV5-1 and TRBJ2-7, with 11 bases aligning to TRBD1. This CDR3 is built from 15 residues. The V gene's germline CDR1 is SGHRS and CDR2 YFSETQ. V gave up 6 bases and J gave up 6 bases; unmatched junction bases: 11. The CDR3 sequence: CASTNSPGQGVEQYF. The CDR3 DNA reads TGCGCCAGCACCAACTCCCCGGGACAGGGGGTCGAGCAGTACTTC. The variable domain in full, with the rest retrieved from reference TRBV5-1 and TRBJ2-7, is KAGVTQTPRYLIKTRGQQVTLSCSPISGHRSVSWYQQTPGQGLQFLFEYFSETQRNKGNFPGRFSGRQFSNSRSEMNVSTLELGDSALYLCASTNSPGQGVEQYFGPGTRLTVT.

The sample holds a few counts of this clone. The chain combines TRBV25-1 with TRBJ2-7, with TRBD2 identical over 9 bases. Trimming removed 6 bases from V and 2 bases from J; junction bases left unmatched: 8. This CDR3 has 15 amino acids. Germline CDR1 MGHDK, CDR2 SYGVNS. The CDR3 is CASRTLPSGTYEQYF. CDR3 coding DNA: TGTGCCAGCAGGACTCTTCCTAGCGGGACCTACGAGCAGTACTTC.

This clone was seen more than once but under ten times. The chain employs TRBV7-9 and TRBJ2-7, with 10 nucleotides matching TRBD1. The CDR3 runs 14 residues. Germline V gene sequence: CDR1 SEHNR, CDR2 FQNEAQ (reference sequence). J gave up 3 bases and V 5 bases, and 4 bases lay outside the gene matches. Here the CDR3 DNA reads TGTGCCAGCAGCACGACAGGGGGCGACTACGAGCAGTACTTC. It specifies CASSTTGGDYEQYF.